These T cell receptor beta chains were read from a single sample in a study of CD8 T cells in Susac syndrome. Via MiXCR, TCRdb re-called the immunoSEQ multiplex PCR reads, giving one row per CDR3 protein. The sample contains 100,000 to 150,000 distinct CDR3 sequences, approximately 95% of which appear only once. Source material: CD8+ T cells from PBMCs. These receptors originate from a human donor with multiple sclerosis. Each CDR3 is given with its conserved first and last residue. A D gene is named only where the DNA matches it firmly. Rows give clone size only sometimes, using once, few, many, or a class for an expanded clone.

j_call,clone_size,v_call,d_call,cdr3_aa
TRBJ2-7,NA,TRBV4-1,NA,CASSQEAPRPPYEQYF
TRBJ2-7,NA,TRBV23-1,TRBD2,CASSQLGGGTHSSYEQYF
TRBJ1-1,NA,TRBV5-1,TRBD1,CASSTWDRKNTEAFF
TRBJ1-1,NA,TRBV2,NA,CASKVTSGAGKGEAFF
TRBJ1-1,NA,TRBV30,NA,CAWRGQANTEAFF
TRBJ1-5,few,TRBV5-6,NA,CASSLVGGDQPQHF
TRBJ1-5,NA,TRBV25-1,TRBD1,CASGGTDSNQPQHF
TRBJ2-5,NA,TRBV10-3,NA,CAIRGDHPETQYF
TRBJ2-1,NA,TRBV7-6,NA,CASSLADAEQFF
TRBJ2-7,NA,TRBV18,NA,CASSPRVRSYEQYF
TRBJ2-1,NA,TRBV3-1,NA,CASSPGINEQFF